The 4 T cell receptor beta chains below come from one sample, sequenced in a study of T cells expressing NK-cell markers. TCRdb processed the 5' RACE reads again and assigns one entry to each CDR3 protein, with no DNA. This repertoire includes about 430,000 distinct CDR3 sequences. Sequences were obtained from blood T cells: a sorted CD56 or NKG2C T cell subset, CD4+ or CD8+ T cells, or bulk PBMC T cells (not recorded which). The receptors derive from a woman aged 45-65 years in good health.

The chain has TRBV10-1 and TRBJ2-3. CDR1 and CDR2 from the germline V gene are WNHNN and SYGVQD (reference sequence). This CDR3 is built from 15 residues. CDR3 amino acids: CASSEGIHGTDTQYF.

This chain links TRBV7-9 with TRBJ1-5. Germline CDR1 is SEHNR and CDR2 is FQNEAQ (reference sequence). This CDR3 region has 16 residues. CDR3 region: CASSSVESISNQPQHF.

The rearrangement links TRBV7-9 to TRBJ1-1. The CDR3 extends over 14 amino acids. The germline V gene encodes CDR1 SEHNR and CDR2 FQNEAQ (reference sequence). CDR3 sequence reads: CASSLVTPRGEAFF.

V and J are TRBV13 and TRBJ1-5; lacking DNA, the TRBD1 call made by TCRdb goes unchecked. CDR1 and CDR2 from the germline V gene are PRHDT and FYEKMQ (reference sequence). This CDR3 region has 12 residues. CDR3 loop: CASSFDRNPQHF.